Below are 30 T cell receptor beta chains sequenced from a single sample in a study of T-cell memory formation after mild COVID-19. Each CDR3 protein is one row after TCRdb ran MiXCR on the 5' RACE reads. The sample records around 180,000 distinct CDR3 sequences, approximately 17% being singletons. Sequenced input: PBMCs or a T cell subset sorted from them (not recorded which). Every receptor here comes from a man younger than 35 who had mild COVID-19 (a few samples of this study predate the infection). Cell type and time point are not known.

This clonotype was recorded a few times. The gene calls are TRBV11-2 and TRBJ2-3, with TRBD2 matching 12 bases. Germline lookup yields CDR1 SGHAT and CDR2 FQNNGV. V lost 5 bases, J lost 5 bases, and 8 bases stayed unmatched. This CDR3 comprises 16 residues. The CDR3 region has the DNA TGTGCCAGCAGCAGACTAGCGGGAGAGCGGGGAGATACGCAGTATTTT. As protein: CASSRLAGERGDTQYF.

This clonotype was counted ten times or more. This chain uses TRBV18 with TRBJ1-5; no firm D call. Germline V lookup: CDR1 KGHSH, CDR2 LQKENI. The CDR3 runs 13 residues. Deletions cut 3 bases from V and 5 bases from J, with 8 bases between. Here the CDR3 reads CASSPYKDQPQHF. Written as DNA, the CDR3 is TGTGCCAGCTCACCCTATAAAGATCAGCCCCAGCATTTT.

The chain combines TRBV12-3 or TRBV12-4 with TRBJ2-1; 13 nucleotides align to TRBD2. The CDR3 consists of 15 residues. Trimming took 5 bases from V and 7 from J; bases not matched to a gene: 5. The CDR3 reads CASSGLAGVENEQFF. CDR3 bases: TGTGCCAGCAGTGGACTAGCGGGGGTGGAGAATGAGCAGTTCTTC.

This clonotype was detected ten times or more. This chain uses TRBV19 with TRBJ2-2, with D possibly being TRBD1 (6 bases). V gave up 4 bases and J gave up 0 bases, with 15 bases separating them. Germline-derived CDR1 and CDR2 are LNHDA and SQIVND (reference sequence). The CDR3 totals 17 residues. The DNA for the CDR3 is TGTGCCAGTAGTACATCAAGGGGACAAGCGAACACCGGGGAGCTGTTTTTT. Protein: CASSTSRGQANTGELFF.

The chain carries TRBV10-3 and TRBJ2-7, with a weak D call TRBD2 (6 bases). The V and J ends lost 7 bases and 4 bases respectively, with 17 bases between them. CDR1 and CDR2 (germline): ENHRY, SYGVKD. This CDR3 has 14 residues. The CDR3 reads CAITRDSFGYEQYF. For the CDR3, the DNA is TGTGCCATCACCCGGGACTCCTTTGGGTACGAGCAGTACTTC.

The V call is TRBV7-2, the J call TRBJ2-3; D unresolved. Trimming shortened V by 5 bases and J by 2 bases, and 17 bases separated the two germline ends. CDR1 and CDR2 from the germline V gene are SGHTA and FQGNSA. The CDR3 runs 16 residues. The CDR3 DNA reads TGTGCCAGCAGCCAAGTAGGTTGGGGAAACACAGATACGCAGTATTTT. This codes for CASSQVGWGNTDTQYF. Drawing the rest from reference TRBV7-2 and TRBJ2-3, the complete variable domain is GAGVSQSPSNKVTEKGKDVELRCDPISGHTALYWYRQSLGQGLEFLIYFQGNSAPDKSGLPSDRFSAERTGGSVSTLTIQRTQQEDSAVYLCASSQVGWGNTDTQYFGPGTRLTVL.

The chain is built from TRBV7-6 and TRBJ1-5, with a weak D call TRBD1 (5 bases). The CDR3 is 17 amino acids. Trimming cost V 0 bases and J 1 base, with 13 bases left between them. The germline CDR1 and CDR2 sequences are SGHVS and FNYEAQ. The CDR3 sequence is CASSLALGDRSNQPQHF. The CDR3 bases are TGTGCCAGCAGCTTAGCGTTGGGGGATAGGAGCAATCAGCCCCAGCATTTT.

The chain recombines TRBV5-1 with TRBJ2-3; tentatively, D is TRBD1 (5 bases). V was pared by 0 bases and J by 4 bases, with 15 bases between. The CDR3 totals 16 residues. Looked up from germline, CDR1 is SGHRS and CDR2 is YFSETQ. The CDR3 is CASSLGTLGAADTQYF. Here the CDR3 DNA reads TGCGCCAGCAGCTTGGGGACGTTAGGGGCGGCAGATACGCAGTATTTT.

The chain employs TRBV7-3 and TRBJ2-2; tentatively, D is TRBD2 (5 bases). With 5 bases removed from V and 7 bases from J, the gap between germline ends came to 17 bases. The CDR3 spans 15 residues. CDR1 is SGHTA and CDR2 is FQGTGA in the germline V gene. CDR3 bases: TGTGCCAGCAGCCGACGGGATTCAGCCGGCGGGGAGCTGTTTTTT. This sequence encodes CASSRRDSAGGELFF.

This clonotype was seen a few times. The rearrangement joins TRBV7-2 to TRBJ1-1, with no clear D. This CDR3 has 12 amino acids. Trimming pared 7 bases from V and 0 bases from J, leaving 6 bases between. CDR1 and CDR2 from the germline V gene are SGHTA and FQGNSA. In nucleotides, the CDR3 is TGTGCCAGCAAGGATTTGAACACTGAAGCTTTCTTT. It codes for CASKDLNTEAFF.

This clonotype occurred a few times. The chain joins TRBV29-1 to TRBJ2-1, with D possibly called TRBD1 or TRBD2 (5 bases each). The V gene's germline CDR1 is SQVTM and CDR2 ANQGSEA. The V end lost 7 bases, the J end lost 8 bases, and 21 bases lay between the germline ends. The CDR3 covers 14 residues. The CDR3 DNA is TGCAGCGGGACCTGGAGGCAGGGATGGGATGAGCAGTTCTTC. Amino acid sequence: CSGTWRQGWDEQFF.

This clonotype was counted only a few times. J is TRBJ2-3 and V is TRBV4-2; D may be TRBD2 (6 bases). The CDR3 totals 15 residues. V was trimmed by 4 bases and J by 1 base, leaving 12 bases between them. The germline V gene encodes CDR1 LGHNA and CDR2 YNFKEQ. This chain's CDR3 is CASSPSSGGTDTQYF. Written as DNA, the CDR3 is TGTGCCAGCAGCCCCTCATCGGGGGGCACAGATACGCAGTATTTT.

CDR3 residues: CASRPGQAENQPQHF. CDR3 nucleotide sequence: TGTGCCAGTAGGCCGGGGCAGGCCGAGAATCAGCCCCAGCATTTT. This sequence joins TRBV19 and TRBJ1-5; TRBD1 is a possible D gene (5 bases). The V gene's germline CDR1 is LNHDA and CDR2 SQIVND (reference sequence). V gave up 6 bases and J gave up 4 bases, with 16 bases separating them. The length of the CDR3 is 15 residues.

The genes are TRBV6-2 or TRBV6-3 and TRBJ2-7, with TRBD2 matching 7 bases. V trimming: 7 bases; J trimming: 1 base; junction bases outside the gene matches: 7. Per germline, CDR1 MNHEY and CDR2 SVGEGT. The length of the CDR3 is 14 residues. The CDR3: CASTPAGDSYEQYF. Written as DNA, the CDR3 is TGTGCCAGCACCCCGGCGGGGGATTCCTACGAGCAGTACTTC.

CDR3: CASSLAGGNKQPQHF. The CDR3 bases are TGCGCCAGCAGCTTGGCAGGGGGGAATAAGCAGCCCCAGCATTTT. The chain has TRBV5-1 and TRBJ1-5; TRBD1 matches 7 bases. Germline CDR1 reads SGHRS; CDR2 reads YFSETQ. After removal of 0 bases from V and 7 bases from J, the junction contained 7 bases not matched to a gene. The CDR3 contains 15 residues.

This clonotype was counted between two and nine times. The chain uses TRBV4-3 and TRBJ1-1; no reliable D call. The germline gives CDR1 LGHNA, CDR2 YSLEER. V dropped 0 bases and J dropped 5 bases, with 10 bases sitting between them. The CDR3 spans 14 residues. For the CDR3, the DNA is TGCGCCAGCAGCCAAGAATTAGGGCTGACTGAAGCTTTCTTT. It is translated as CASSQELGLTEAFF.

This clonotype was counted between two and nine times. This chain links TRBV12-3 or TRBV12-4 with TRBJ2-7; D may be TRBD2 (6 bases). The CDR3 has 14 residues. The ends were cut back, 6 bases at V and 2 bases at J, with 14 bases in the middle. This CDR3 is CASRPGTLPYEQYF. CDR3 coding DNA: TGTGCCAGCAGGCCCGGGACTCTACCCTACGAGCAGTACTTC.

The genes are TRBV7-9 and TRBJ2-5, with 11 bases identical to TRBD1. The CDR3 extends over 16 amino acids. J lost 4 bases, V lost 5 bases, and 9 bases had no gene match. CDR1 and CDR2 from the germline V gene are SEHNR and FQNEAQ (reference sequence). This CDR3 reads CASSPQGTGGSETQYF. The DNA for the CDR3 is TGTGCCAGCAGCCCACAAGGGACAGGGGGGTCAGAGACCCAGTACTTC.

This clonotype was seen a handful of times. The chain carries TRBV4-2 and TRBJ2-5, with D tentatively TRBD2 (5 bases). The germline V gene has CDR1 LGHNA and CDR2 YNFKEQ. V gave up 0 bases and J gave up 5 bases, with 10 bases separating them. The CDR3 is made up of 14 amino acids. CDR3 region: CASSQDVASETQYF. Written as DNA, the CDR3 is TGTGCCAGCAGCCAAGATGTAGCGTCGGAGACCCAGTACTTC.

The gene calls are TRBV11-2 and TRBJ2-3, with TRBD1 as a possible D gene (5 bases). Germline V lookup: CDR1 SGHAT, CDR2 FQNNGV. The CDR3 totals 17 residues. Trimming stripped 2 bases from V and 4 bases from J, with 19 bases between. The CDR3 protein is CASSLPDSGKWSDTQYF. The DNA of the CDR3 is TGTGCCAGCAGCTTACCAGACTCAGGGAAATGGTCAGATACGCAGTATTTT.

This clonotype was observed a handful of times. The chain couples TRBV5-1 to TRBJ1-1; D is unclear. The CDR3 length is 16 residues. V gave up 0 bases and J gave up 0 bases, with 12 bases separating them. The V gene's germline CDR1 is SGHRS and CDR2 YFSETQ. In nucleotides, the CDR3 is TGCGCCAGCAGCTTGGCGGCAGGAGCCTTGAACACTGAAGCTTTCTTT. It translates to CASSLAAGALNTEAFF.

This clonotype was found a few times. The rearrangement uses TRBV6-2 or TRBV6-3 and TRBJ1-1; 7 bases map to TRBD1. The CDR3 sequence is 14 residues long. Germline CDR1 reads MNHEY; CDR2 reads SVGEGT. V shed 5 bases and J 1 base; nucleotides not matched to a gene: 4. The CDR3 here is CASSDRAGNTEAFF. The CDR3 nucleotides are TGTGCCAGCAGTGACAGGGCAGGGAACACTGAAGCTTTCTTT.

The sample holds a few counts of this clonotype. The CDR3: CASSDGGPKNIQYF. The CDR3 bases are TGTGCCAGCAGTGATGGGGGGCCCAAAAACATTCAGTACTTC. The chain employs TRBV28 and TRBJ2-4; D may match TRBD1 or TRBD2 (6 bases each). The length of the CDR3 is 14 residues. V was shortened by 5 bases and J by 2 bases, with 10 bases between the two germline ends. Germline CDR1 reads MDHEN; CDR2 reads SYDVKM.

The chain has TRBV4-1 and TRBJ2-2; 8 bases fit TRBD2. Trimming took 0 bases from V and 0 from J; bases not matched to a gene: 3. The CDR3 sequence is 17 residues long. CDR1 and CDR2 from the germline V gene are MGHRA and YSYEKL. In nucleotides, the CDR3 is TGCGCCAGCAGCCAAGAGACGGGGGGGGCGAACACCGGGGAGCTGTTTTTT. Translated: CASSQETGGANTGELFF.

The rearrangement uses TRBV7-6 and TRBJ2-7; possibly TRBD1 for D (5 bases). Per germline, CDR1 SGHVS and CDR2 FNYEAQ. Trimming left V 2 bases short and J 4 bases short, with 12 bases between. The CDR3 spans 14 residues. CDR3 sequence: CASSLNQGSYEQYV. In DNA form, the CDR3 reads TGTGCCAGCAGCTTAAACCAGGGCTCATACGAGCAGTACGTC.

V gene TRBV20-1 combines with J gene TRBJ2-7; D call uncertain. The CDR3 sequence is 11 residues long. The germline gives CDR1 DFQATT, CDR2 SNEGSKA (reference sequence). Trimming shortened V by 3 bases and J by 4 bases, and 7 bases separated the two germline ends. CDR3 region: CSASPRYEQYF. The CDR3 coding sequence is TGCAGTGCTAGTCCCAGATACGAGCAGTACTTC.

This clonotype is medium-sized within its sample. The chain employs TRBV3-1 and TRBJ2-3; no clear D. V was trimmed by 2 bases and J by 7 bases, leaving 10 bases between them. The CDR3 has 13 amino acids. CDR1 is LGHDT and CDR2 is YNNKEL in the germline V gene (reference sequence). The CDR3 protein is CASSQFVGNTQYF. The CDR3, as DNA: TGTGCCAGCAGCCAATTCGTCGGCAATACGCAGTATTTT.

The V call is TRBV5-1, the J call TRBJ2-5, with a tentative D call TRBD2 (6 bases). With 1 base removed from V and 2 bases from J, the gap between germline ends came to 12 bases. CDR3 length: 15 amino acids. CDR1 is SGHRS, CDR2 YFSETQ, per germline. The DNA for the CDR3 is TGCGCCAGCAGCTTGATGATCGCGGGACAAGAGACCCAGTACTTC. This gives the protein CASSLMIAGQETQYF.

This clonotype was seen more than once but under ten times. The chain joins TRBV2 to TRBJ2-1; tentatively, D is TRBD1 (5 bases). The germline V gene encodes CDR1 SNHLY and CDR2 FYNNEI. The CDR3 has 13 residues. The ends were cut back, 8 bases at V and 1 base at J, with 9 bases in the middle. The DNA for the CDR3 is TGTGCCAGCCAGGGAACGTCCTACAATGAGCAGTTCTTC. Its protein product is CASQGTSYNEQFF.

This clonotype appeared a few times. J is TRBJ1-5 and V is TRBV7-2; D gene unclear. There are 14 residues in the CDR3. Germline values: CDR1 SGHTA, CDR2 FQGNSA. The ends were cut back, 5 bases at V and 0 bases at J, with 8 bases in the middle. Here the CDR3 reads CASSPMNSNQPQHF. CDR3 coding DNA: TGTGCCAGCAGCCCTATGAATAGCAATCAGCCCCAGCATTTT.